These T cell receptor beta chains were read from a single sample in a study of T cells in Graves' hyperthyroidism and ophthalmopathy. Using its own MiXCR run on the multiplex PCR reads, TCRdb lists one record per CDR3 protein. The repertoire has some 250,000 distinct CDR3 sequences, 14% to 15% of them found once; the top ten carry 10% to 15%. The sequenced sample consisted of blood. The receptors come from a woman between 40 and 50 years old with Graves' hyperthyroidism that later progressed to Graves' ophthalmopathy. Each CDR3 is given without its conserved first and last residue.

v_gene	j_gene	CDR3aa
TRBV28	TRBJ1-5	ASRYPGSNQPQH
TRBV14	TRBJ2-3	ASSPPLGGTRTDTQY
TRBV2	TRBJ1-4	ASSETGRSEKLF
TRBV28	TRBJ2-7	ASSLYLASPLKQY
TRBV3-1	TRBJ1-2	ASSQERGRDITNYGYT
TRBV28	TRBJ1-5	ASSELGNQPQH
TRBV29-1	TRBJ1-1	SVRRFGTEAF
TRBV2	TRBJ2-3	ASSDFDRAGTDTQY
TRBV18	TRBJ2-1	ASSPLTGPYNEQF
TRBV28	TRBJ1-5	ASSLLLRDRGNHSNQPQH
TRBV28	TRBJ1-4	ASSLTVSVEKLF
TRBV2	TRBJ1-5	ASSYFPGQGTYGSNQPQH
TRBV20-1	TRBJ2-7	SARGARDRIEQY
TRBV7-3	TRBJ2-5	ASRQHRGLAGTQY
TRBV9	TRBJ2-2	ASSVARDGPPGLAGAFGELF
TRBV20-1	TRBJ2-4	SARDVGEAGNIQY
TRBV12-3/TRBV12-4	TRBJ1-2	ASRRQGAGYGYT
TRBV7-9	TRBJ2-4	ASSRDPRWDIQY
TRBV9	TRBJ1-1	ASSVAGVEAF
TRBV7-9	TRBJ2-6	ASSLAVSGANVLT
TRBV30	TRBJ2-7	AWSKGAGDEQY
TRBV14	TRBJ2-1	ASSQEGLAGTTSSYNEQF
TRBV6-1	TRBJ2-5	ASRGLPQGSETQY
TRBV30	TRBJ2-2	AWSTTGLAGATGELF
TRBV9	TRBJ2-3	ASSVEALTDTQY
TRBV25-1	TRBJ1-1	ASSEYWGRNTEAF
TRBV2	TRBJ2-3	ASSDQRGSTDTQY
TRBV5-1	TRBJ2-7	ASSLVLTGAYEQY
TRBV6-5	TRBJ2-1	ASSYSSLAGHNEQF
TRBV12-3/TRBV12-4	TRBJ1-1	ASTGQSKTEAF
TRBV5-1	TRBJ1-2	ASSLAPNYGYT
TRBV7-8	TRBJ1-3	ASSLVASGNTIY
TRBV7-2	TRBJ1-1	ASSLGGRMNTEAF
TRBV18	TRBJ2-3	ASSPLLEGGVTDTQY
TRBV7-3	TRBJ2-1	ASSVLLAGPYNEQF
TRBV7-9	TRBJ1-1	ASSLGSETF
TRBV7-9	TRBJ1-5	ASSLTGFNQPQH
TRBV7-9	TRBJ1-1	ASSLEGSGLTEAF
TRBV11-1	TRBJ2-1	ASSLSDHEQF
TRBV7-9	TRBJ1-2	ASSSQTGEFGYT
TRBV11-2	TRBJ2-1	ASSRRGQSYNEQF
TRBV4-1	TRBJ2-1	ASSQNTFYNEQF
TRBV27	TRBJ2-7	ASSFHGGYEQY
TRBV28	TRBJ1-6	ASSPRQAHNSPLH
TRBV27	TRBJ2-3	ANSRKREATDTQY
TRBV2	TRBJ2-7	ATNEHTGVKEQY